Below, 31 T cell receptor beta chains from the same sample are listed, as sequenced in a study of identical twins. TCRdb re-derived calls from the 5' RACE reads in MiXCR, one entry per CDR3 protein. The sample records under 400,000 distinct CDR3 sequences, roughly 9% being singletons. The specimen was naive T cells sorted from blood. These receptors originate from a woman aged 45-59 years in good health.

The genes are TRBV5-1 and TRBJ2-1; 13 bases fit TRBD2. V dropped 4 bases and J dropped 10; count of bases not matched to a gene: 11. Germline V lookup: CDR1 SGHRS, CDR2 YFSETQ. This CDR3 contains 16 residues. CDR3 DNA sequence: TGCGCCAGCAGCACGGGACTAGCGGGACGGAACGGGGAGCAGTTCTTC. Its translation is CASSTGLAGRNGEQFF.

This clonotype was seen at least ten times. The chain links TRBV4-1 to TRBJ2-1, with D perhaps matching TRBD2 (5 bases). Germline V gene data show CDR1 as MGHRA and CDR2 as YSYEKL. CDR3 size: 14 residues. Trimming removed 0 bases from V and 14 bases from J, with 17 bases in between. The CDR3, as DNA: TGCGCCAGCAGCCAAGATAGGAGTTTGGCTAGCAAGTTCTTC. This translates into CASSQDRSLASKFF.

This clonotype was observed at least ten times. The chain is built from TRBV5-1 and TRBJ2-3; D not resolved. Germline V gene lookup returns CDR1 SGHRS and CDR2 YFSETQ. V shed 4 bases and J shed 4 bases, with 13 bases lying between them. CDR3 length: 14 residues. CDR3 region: CASSTGGNSDTQYF. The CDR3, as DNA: TGCGCCAGCAGCACTGGCGGAAATTCAGATACGCAGTATTTT.

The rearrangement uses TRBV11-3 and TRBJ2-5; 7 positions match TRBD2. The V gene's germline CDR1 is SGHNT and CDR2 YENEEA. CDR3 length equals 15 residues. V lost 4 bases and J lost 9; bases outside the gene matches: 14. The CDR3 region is CASSSSQAGPSAQYF. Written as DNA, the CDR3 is TGTGCCAGCAGCTCATCTCAAGCGGGACCCTCGGCCCAGTACTTC.

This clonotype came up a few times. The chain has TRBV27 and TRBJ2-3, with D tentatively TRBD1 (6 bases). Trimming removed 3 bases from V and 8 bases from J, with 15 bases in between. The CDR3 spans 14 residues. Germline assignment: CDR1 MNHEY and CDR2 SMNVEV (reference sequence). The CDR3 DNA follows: TGTGCCAGCAGTTTGTCCCCAGGGGTGGGTACGCAGTATTTT. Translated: CASSLSPGVGTQYF.

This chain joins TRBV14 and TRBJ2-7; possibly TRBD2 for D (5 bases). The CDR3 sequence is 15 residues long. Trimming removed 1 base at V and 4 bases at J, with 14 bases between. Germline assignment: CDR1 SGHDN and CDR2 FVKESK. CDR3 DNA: TGTGCCAGCAGCCAAGTTGGGAGAGGTCCGTACGAGCAGTACTTC. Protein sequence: CASSQVGRGPYEQYF. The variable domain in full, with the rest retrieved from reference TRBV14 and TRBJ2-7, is EAGVTQFPSHSVIEKGQTVTLRCDPISGHDNLYWYRRVMGKEIKFLLHFVKESKQDESGMPNNRFLAERTGGTYSTLKVQPAELEDSGVYFCASSQVGRGPYEQYFGPGTRLTVT.

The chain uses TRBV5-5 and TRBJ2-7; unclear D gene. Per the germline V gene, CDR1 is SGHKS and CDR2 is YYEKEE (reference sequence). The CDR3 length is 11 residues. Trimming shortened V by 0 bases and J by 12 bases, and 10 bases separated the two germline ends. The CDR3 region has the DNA TGTGCCAGCAGCTTGGATCACGAGGCGTACTTC. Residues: CASSLDHEAYF.

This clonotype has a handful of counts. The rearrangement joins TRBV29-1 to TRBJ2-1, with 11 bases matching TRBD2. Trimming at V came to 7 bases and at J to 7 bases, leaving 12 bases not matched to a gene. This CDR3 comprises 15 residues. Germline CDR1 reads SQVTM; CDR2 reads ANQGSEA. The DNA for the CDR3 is TGCAGCGCGGGAAATAGCGGGAGGGCCCTTAATGAGCAGTTCTTC. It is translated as CSAGNSGRALNEQFF.

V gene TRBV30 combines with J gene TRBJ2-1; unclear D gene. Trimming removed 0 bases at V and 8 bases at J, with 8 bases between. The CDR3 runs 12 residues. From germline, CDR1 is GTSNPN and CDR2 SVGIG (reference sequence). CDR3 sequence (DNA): TGTGCCTGGAGTGTAAGTGGTGATGAGCAGTTCTTC. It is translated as CAWSVSGDEQFF.

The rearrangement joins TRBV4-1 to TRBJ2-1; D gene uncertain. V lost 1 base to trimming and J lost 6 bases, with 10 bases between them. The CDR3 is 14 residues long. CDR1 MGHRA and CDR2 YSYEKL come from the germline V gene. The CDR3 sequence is CASSQASRVNEQFF. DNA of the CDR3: TGCGCCAGCAGCCAAGCTAGTAGAGTCAATGAGCAGTTCTTC.

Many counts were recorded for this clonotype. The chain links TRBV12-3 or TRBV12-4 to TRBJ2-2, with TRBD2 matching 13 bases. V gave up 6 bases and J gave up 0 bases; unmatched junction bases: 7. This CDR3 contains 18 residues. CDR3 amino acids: CASRDRLAGGSNTGELFF. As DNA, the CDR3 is TGTGCCAGCAGAGACAGACTAGCGGGAGGATCGAACACCGGGGAGCTGTTTTTT.

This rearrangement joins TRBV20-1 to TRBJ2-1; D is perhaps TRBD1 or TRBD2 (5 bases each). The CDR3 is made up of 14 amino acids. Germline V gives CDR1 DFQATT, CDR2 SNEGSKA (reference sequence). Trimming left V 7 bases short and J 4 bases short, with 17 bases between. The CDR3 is CSVPGPGVYNEQFF. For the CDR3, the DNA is TGCAGTGTTCCGGGACCTGGGGTTTACAATGAGCAGTTCTTC.

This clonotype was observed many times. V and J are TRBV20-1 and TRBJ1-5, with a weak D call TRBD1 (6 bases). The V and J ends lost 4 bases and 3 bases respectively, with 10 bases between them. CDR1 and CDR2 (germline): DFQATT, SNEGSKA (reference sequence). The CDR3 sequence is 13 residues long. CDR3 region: CSATTGLNQPQHF. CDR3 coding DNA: TGCAGTGCTACTACAGGGCTCAATCAGCCCCAGCATTTT.

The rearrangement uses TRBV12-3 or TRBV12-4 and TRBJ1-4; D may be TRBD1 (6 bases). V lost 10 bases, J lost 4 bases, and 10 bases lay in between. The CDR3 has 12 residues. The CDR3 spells CATQDSNEKLFF. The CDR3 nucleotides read TGTGCCACTCAGGACAGTAATGAAAAACTGTTTTTT.

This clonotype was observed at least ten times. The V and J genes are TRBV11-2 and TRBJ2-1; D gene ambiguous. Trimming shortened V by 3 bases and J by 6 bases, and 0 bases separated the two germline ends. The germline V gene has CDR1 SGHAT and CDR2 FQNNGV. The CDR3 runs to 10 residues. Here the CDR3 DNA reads TGTGCCAGCAGCTTCAATGAGCAGTTCTTC. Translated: CASSFNEQFF.

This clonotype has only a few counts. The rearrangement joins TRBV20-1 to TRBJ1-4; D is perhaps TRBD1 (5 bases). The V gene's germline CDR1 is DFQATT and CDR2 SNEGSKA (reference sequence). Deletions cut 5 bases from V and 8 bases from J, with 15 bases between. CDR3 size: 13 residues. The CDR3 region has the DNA TGCAGTGCTCCTCGACAGTCGCGGGAAAAACTGTTTTTT. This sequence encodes CSAPRQSREKLFF.

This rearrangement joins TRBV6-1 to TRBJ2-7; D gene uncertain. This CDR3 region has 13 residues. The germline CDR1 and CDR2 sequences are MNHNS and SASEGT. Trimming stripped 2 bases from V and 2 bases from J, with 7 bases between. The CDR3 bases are TGTGCCAGCAGTGAACGCGGACCCTACGAGCAGTACGTC. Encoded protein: CASSERGPYEQYV.

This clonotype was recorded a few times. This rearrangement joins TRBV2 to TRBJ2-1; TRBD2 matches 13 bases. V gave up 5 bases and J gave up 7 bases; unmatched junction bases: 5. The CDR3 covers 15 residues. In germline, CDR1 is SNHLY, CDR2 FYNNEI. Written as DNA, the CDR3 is TGTGCCAGCAGTAGCACGGGACTAGCGGGAAATGAGCAGTTCTTC. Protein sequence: CASSSTGLAGNEQFF.

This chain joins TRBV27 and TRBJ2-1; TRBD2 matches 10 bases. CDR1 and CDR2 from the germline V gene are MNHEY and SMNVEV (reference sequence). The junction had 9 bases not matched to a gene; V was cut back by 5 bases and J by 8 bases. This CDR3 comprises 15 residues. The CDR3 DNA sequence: TGTGCCAGCAGTGCCCCGGGACTAGCGTTTGATGAGCAGTTCTTC. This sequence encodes CASSAPGLAFDEQFF.

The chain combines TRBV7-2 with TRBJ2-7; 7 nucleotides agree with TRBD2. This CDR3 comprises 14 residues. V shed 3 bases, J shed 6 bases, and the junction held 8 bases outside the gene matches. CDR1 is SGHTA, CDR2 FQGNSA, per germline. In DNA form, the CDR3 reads TGTGCCAGCAGCTTGCGGGACTACAGACGCGAGCAGTACGTC. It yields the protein CASSLRDYRREQYV.

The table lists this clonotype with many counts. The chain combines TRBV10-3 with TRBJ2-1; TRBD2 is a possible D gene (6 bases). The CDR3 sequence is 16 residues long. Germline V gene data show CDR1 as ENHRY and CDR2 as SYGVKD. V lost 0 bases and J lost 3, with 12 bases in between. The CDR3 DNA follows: TGTGCCATCAGTGAGTCCCAGGGACTGAGCTACAATGAGCAGTTCTTC. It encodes CAISESQGLSYNEQFF.

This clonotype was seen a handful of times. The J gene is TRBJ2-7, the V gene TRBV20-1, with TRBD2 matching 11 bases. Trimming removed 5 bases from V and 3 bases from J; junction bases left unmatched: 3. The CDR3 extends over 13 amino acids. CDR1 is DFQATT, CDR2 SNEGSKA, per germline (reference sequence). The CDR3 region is CSALAGGFYEQYF. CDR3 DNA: TGCAGTGCTTTAGCGGGAGGGTTCTACGAGCAGTACTTC.

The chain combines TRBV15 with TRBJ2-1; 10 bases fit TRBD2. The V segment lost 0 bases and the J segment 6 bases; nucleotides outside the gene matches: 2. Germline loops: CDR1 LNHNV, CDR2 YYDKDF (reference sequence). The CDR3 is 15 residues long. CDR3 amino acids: CATSRDRLAGNEQFF. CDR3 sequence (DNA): TGTGCCACCAGCAGAGATCGACTAGCGGGCAATGAGCAGTTCTTC.

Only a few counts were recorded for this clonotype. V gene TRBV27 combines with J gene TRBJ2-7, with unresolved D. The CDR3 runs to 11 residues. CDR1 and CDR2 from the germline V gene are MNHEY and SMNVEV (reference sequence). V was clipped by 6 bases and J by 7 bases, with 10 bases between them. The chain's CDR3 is CASRGATEQYV. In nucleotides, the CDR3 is TGTGCCAGCAGGGGTGCTACTGAGCAGTACGTC.

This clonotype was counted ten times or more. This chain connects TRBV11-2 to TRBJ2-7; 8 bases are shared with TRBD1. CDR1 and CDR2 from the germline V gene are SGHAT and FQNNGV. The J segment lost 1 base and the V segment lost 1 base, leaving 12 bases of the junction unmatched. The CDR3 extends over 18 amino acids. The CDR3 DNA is TGTGCCAGCAGCTTAGCGCCACCAGGGGGCGCGGGTTCCTACGAGCAGTACTTC. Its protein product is CASSLAPPGGAGSYEQYF.

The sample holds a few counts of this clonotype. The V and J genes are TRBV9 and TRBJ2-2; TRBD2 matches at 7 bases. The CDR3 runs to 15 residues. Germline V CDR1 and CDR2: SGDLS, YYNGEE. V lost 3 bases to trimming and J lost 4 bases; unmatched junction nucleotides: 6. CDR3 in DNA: TGTGCCAGCAGCGCCATGGGACTAAGCACCGGGGAGCTGTTTTTT. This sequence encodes CASSAMGLSTGELFF.

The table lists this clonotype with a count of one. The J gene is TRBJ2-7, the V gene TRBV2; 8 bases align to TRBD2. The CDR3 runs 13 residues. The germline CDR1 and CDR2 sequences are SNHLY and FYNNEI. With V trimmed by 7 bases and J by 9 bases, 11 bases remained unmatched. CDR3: CASTERGRPGQYF. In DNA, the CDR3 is TGTGCCAGCACCGAGCGGGGGCGGCCTGGGCAGTACTTC.

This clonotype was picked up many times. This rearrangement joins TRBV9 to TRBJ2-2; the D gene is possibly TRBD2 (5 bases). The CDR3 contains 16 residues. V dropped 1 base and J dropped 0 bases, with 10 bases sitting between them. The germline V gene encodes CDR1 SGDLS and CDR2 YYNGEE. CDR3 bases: TGTGCCAGCAGCGTATACGCGGACTCGAACACCGGGGAGCTGTTTTTT. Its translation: CASSVYADSNTGELFF.

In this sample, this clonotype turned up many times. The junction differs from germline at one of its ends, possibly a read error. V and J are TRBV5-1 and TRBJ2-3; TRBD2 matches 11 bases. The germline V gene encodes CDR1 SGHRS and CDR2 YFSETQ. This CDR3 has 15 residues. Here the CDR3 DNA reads TGTGCCAGCAGCTTGGGACTAGCGGCCACAGATACGCAGTATTTT. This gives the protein CASSLGLAATDTQYF.

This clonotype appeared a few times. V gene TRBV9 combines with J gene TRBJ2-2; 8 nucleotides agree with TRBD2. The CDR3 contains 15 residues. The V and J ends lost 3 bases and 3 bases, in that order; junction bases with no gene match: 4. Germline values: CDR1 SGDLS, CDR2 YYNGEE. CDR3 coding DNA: TGTGCCAGCAGCGACCCTAGCGGGCACACCGGGGAGCTGTTTTTT. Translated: CASSDPSGHTGELFF. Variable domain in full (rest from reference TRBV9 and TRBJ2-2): DSGVTQTPKHLITATGQRVTLRCSPRSGDLSVYWYQQSLDQGLQFLIQYYNGEERAKGNILERFSAQQFPDLHSELNLSSLELGDSALYFCASSDPSGHTGELFFGEGSRLTVL.

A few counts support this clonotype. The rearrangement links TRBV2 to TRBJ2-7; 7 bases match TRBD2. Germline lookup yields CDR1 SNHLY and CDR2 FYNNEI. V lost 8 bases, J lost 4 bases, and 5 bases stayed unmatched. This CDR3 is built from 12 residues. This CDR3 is CASGTSEYEQYF. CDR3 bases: TGTGCCAGCGGAACTAGCGAATACGAGCAGTACTTC. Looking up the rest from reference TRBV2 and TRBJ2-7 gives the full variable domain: EPEVTQTPSHQVTQMGQEVILRCVPISNHLYFYWYRQILGQKVEFLVSFYNNEISEKSEIFDDQFSVERPDGSNFTLKIRSTKLEDSAMYFCASGTSEYEQYFGPGTRLTVT.